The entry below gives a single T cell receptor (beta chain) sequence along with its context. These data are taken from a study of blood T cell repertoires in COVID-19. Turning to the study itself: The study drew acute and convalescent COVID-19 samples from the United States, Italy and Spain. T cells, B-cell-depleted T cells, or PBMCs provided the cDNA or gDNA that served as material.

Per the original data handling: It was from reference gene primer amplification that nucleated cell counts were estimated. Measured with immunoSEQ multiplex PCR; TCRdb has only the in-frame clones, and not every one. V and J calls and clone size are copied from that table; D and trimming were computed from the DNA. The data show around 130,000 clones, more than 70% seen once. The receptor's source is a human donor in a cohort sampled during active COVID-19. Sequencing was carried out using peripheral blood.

Written as DNA, the CDR3 is TGTGCCAGCAGTTTTACAGGGTTCAATCAGCCCCAGCATTTT. Its translation: CASSFTGFNQPQHF. The rearrangement uses TRBV2 and TRBJ1-5, with a weak D call TRBD1 (6 bases). V was shortened by 5 bases and J by 3 bases, with 11 bases between the two germline ends. The CDR3 has 14 residues. Looked up from germline, CDR1 is SNHLY and CDR2 is FYNNEI.